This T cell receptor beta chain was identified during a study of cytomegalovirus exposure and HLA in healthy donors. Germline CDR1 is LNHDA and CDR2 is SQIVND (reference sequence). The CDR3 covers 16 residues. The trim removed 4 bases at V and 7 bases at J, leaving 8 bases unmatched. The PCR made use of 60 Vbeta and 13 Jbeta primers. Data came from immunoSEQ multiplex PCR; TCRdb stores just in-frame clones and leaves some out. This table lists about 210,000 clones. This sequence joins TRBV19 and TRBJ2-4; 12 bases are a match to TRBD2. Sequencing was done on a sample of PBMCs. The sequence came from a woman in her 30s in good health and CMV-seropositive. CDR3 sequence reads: CASSSPGLAGLNIQYF. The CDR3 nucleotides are TGTGCCAGTAGTAGTCCGGGACTAGCGGGTCTTAACATTCAGTACTTC.